Listed below are T cell receptor beta chains from one sample, sequenced in a study of blood T cell repertoires in COVID-19. Only in-frame clones appear in the TCRdb table, and some are missing; sequencing was by immunoSEQ multiplex PCR. The sample holds some 400,000 clones, roughly nine tenths seen once. Sequencing used PBMCs or T cells enriched from blood (not recorded which). These receptors came from a woman between 40 and 50 years old who had been exposed to COVID-19. Each CDR3 is given with its conserved first and last residue. The order of the fields is CDR3 protein, CDR3 DNA, J gene, V gene, D gene, clone size. A D gene is named only where the DNA matches it firmly. Clone size appears in some rows only: once, few, many, or a class for an expanded clone.

CDR3 protein: CASSIGEGETQYF
CDR3 DNA: TGTGCCAGCAGCATTGGGGAGGGTGAGACCCAGTACTTC
J gene: TRBJ2-5
V gene: TRBV5-5
D gene: TRBD2
clone size: .

CDR3 protein: CASSEEGMAYEQYF
CDR3 DNA: TGTGCCAGCAGTGAAGAGGGGATGGCCTACGAGCAGTACTTC
J gene: TRBJ2-7
V gene: TRBV2
D gene: .
clone size: .

CDR3 protein: CASSSGLAGLNEQFF
CDR3 DNA: TGTGCCAGCAGCTCAGGACTAGCGGGCCTCAATGAGCAGTTCTTC
J gene: TRBJ2-1
V gene: TRBV6-5
D gene: TRBD2
clone size: .

CDR3 protein: CASSLAGLNSGNTIYF
CDR3 DNA: TGTGCCAGCAGCTTGGCAGGGCTAAACTCTGGAAACACCATATATTTT
J gene: TRBJ1-3
V gene: TRBV5-6
D gene: .
clone size: once

CDR3 protein: CAWSVDRYNEQFF
CDR3 DNA: TGTGCCTGGAGTGTCGACAGGTACAATGAGCAGTTCTTC
J gene: TRBJ2-1
V gene: TRBV30
D gene: .
clone size: once

CDR3 protein: CASSPRGQGILGNEQFF
CDR3 DNA: TGTGCCAGCTCACCACGGGGACAGGGGATTTTAGGCAATGAGCAGTTCTTC
J gene: TRBJ2-1
V gene: TRBV18
D gene: TRBD1
clone size: .

CDR3 protein: CASTHITVNTGELFF
CDR3 DNA: TGTGCCAGCACCCATATCACAGTGAACACCGGGGAGCTGTTTTTT
J gene: TRBJ2-2
V gene: TRBV7-6
D gene: .
clone size: .

CDR3 protein: CASSLKAGVSYEQYF
CDR3 DNA: TGTGCCAGCAGCTTAAAAGCGGGAGTGTCCTACGAGCAGTACTTC
J gene: TRBJ2-7
V gene: TRBV11-3
D gene: TRBD2
clone size: .

CDR3 protein: CASSGTGMPAYEQYF
CDR3 DNA: TGTGCCAGCAGCGGAACAGGGATGCCGGCCTACGAGCAGTACTTC
J gene: TRBJ2-7
V gene: TRBV9
D gene: .
clone size: .

CDR3 protein: CASGGGPNEKLFF
CDR3 DNA: TGCGCCAGTGGGGGAGGTCCTAATGAAAAACTGTTTTTT
J gene: TRBJ1-4
V gene: TRBV5-1
D gene: .
clone size: .

CDR3 protein: CASSVSRGTTEAFF
CDR3 DNA: TGTGCCAGCAGCGTCTCCAGGGGGACCACTGAAGCTTTCTTT
J gene: TRBJ1-1
V gene: TRBV6-5
D gene: TRBD1
clone size: .

CDR3 protein: CASSALRLRDSYGYTF
CDR3 DNA: TGCGCCAGCAGTGCCTTACGACTACGGGACAGCTATGGCTACACCTTC
J gene: TRBJ1-2
V gene: TRBV10-2
D gene: TRBD1
clone size: .

CDR3 protein: CASSSTGRDGYTF
CDR3 DNA: TGTGCCAGCAGCTCGACAGGACGGGATGGCTACACCTTC
J gene: TRBJ1-2
V gene: TRBV11-3
D gene: .
clone size: .

CDR3 protein: CASRTGGTGELFF
CDR3 DNA: TGCGCCAGCAGGACAGGGGGCACCGGGGAGCTGTTTTTT
J gene: TRBJ2-2
V gene: TRBV10-1
D gene: TRBD1
clone size: few

CDR3 protein: CASSQDSGGTEAFF
CDR3 DNA: TGCGCCAGCAGCCAAGATTCAGGGGGCACTGAAGCTTTCTTT
J gene: TRBJ1-1
V gene: TRBV4-1
D gene: TRBD1
clone size: .

CDR3 protein: CASSSLTASSGNTIYF
CDR3 DNA: TGCGCCAGCAGCTCCTTAACAGCCAGCTCTGGAAACACCATATATTTT
J gene: TRBJ1-3
V gene: TRBV5-1
D gene: .
clone size: .

CDR3 protein: CASSPNSQGRGYTF
CDR3 DNA: TGTGCCAGCTCACCGAATTCCCAGGGCCGAGGCTACACCTTC
J gene: TRBJ1-2
V gene: TRBV18
D gene: .
clone size: few

CDR3 protein: CASSFGMGGSTEAFF
CDR3 DNA: TGTGCCAGCAGCTTCGGAATGGGGGGGAGCACTGAAGCTTTCTTT
J gene: TRBJ1-1
V gene: TRBV5-8
D gene: .
clone size: many

CDR3 protein: CATSDSGTSGLTDTQYF
CDR3 DNA: TGTGCCACCAGTGATTCCGGGACTAGCGGCCTCACAGATACGCAGTATTTT
J gene: TRBJ2-3
V gene: TRBV24-1
D gene: TRBD2
clone size: .